This record looks at one T cell receptor (beta chain) sequence and its context. It lacks a known antigen. Per-base quality was not reported, and no clone a single base away is much larger than it. This sample stems from a study of OX40 agonist ivuxolimab in advanced cancers. Study-wide context: Ivuxolimab was a fully human IgG2 agonistic monoclonal antibody targeting the costimulatory receptor OX40 (CD134). Intravenous ivuxolimab was administered to patients every 2 weeks at six dose levels: 0.01, 0.1, 0.3, 1.5, 3 and 10 mg/kg. Of the roughly 50 dose-escalation patients, hepatocellular carcinoma was present in approximately 20, melanoma in approximately 15, renal cell carcinoma in 9 and head and neck cancer in 9. A male proportion of roughly 80% and a mean age of around 60 years, ranging from about 20 to 85, were recorded for the dose-escalation cohort. Patients were allowed to have had prior anti-PD-1, anti-PD-L1 or anti-CTLA-4 therapy, and approximately 43% of the dose-escalation patients had previously received checkpoint inhibitors. Partial responses were achieved by three dose-escalation patients, of whom one had hepatocellular carcinoma and two had cutaneous melanoma. The purpose of peripheral TCRbeta sequencing was to test whether ivuxolimab changed TCR sequence diversity and led to clonal T-cell expansion. The paper covers the monotherapy dose-escalation part of the phase I ivuxolimab trial, which included N ≈ 50 patients.

Ends trimmed: V by 6 bases, J by 2 bases; bases unmatched to a gene: 12. For CDR1 and CDR2, the germline V gene lists SGHRS and YFSETQ. The CDR3 spans 16 residues, from the cysteine through the phenylalanine. Only the CDR3 portion is preserved as DNA: 48 bases, with reading frame beginning at the first base. The trial excluded patients who had a history of autoimmune disease or who were on systemic immunosuppression. Peripheral blood for TCR sequencing was collected from all dose cohorts at baseline, on cycle 4 day 1, and on cycle 7 day 1. The samples were taken from a phase I, first-in-human, multicenter, open-label dose-escalation trial of ivuxolimab. Adults with locally advanced or metastatic melanoma, renal cell carcinoma, hepatocellular carcinoma or head and neck squamous cell carcinoma were enrolled in the trial. CD4+ and CD8+ T cells were sorted separately from peripheral blood before TCR sequencing.

To sequence the TCRbeta CDR3 region, genomic DNA was isolated from the sorted cells. The immunoSEQ Assay was used to sequence the TCRbeta CDR3 regions. Entries here come from immuneACCESS through TCRdb and include only in-frame sequences with V and J called. Some clones fail to appear in such tables; in the studies checked, an unresolved V gene covers under half of the shortfall, and the cause of the remainder is unknown. Within this sample are under 150,000 clones, with 90% of them counted one time only. Clones ranked in the top ten supply about 1% of the sample. What the work shows at the level of the full study, not this receptor alone: Low levels of normalized T-cell clonal expansion were also shown by some nonresponding patients. After ivuxolimab, CD8+ T cells had more expanded clones than CD4+ T cells on average. Clonal expansion of both CD4+ and CD8+ blood T cells was observed from baseline to week 6 at doses 0.1 to 3.0 mg/kg. Partial responders in the 0.1-3.0 mg/kg groups had among the lowest normalized peripheral clonal expansion, especially among CD8+ T cells. Which antigens the clonally expanded peripheral T cells were specific for was not determined.

Sample: CD4+ or CD8+ T cells sorted from blood, taken in a trial of the OX40 agonist ivuxolimab. This chain joins TRBV5-1 to TRBJ1-1; 8 central nucleotides agree with TRBD1. The clonotype was recovered from an adult with an advanced solid tumor such as melanoma, head and neck, liver or kidney cancer. The nucleotide sequence reads as follows: TGCGCCAGCACCCCGACAGGGGTAACCTATAACACTGAAGCTTTCTTT. Protein translation: CASTPTGVTYNTEAFF.